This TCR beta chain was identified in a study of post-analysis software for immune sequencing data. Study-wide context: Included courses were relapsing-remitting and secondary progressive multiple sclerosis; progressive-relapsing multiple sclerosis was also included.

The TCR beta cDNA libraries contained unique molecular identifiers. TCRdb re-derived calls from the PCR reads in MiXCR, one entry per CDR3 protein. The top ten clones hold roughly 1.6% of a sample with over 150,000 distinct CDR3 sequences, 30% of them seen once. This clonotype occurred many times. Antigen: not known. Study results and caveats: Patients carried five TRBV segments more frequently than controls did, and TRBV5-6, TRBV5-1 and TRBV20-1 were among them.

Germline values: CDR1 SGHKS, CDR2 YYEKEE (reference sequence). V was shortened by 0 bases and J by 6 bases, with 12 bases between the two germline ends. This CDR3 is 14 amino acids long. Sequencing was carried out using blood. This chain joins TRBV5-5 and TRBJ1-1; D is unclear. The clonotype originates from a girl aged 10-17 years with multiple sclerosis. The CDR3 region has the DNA TGTGCCAGCAGCTTGGCCCCCAAGGTCTCTGAAGCTTTCTTT. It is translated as CASSLAPKVSEAFF.